This TCR beta chain derives from a study of response to subunit inactivated influenza vaccine (dated by TCRdb to 2017 to 2018). At the level of the whole study: The study used deep quantitative T cell receptor repertoire profiling to track responses to a trivalent subunit inactivated influenza vaccine. Overall study outcomes, separate from this receptor: According to the authors, only a limited number of new T cells may be recruited by each seasonal influenza vaccination.

CDR1 and CDR2 (SGHTA, FQGNSA) derive from the germline V gene. The CDR3 numbers 15 residues from cysteine through phenylalanine. Only CDR3 DNA is held: 45 bases, read in frame from base 1. The trim is 1 base for V and 2 bases for J, with a gap of 12 bases between the germline ends. Note on this clonotype: Its antigen remains unidentified. No base quality values were provided; no much bigger clone lies one nucleotide off.

Libraries were prepared through RT-PCR. The listed sequencing device is Illumina HiSeq 2500. TCRdb trimmed public reads at Q25 via fastp, called clones via MiXCR and kept in-frame beta chains. CDR3 protein sequences are deduplicated, and each keeps its most common genes and DNA. The sample records 300,000 to 350,000 distinct CDR3 sequences, just over 20% of which are singletons. The ten largest clones take up 10% to 13% of the sample. The chain is encoded by TRBV7-2 joined to TRBJ2-7; TRBD1 might be the D gene, on 7 matching bases. The material sequenced was PBMCs from blood, taken less than 22 months after vaccination. The source is a man aged 45 to 75 who received an inactivated influenza vaccine. Donor details come from another sample of the same person, matched by shared clones. The nucleotide sequence is TGTGCCAGCAGCTTAGAGGGCAGGGGGGCCTACGAGCAGTACTTC. Its product reads: CASSLEGRGAYEQYF.